The 30 T cell receptor beta chains below were found in one sample sequenced in a study of PD-1 blockade in classical Hodgkin lymphoma. Sequencing was performed with immunoSEQ multiplex PCR; in TCRdb, only in-frame clones are kept and a portion is missing. This table holds 2,900 or so clones, 65% to 75% found once. Every single patient, without exception, relapsed after autologous stem cell transplantation, and brentuximab vedotin exposure varied. Magnetic negative selection of thawed PBMCs yielded the CD8+ T cells. Sequenced material: CD8+ T cells from blood, taken at baseline. These receptors came from a human donor with classical Hodgkin lymphoma.

CDR3 sequence: CASGIRDGAYEQYF. CDR3 bases: TGTGCCAGTGGAATCCGGGACGGGGCCTACGAGCAGTACTTC. V usage is TRBV27 and J usage is TRBJ2-7; the D call may be TRBD1 or TRBD2 (5 bases each). CDR1 MNHEY and CDR2 SMNVEV come from the germline V gene (reference sequence). Trimming removed 9 bases at V and 2 bases at J, with 17 bases between. The CDR3 has 14 amino acids.

The chain links TRBV6-1 to TRBJ2-7; D gene uncertain. CDR3 length: 14 residues. Trimming removed 5 bases at V and 1 base at J, with 12 bases between. The germline V gene has CDR1 MNHNS and CDR2 SASEGT. The CDR3 coding sequence is TGTGCCAGCAGTACGGACCCTTTTTCCTACGAGCAGTACTTC. Protein product: CASSTDPFSYEQYF.

The rearrangement links TRBV6-1 to TRBJ2-3; TRBD2 agrees at 10 bases. The V gene's germline CDR1 is MNHNS and CDR2 SASEGT. The trim removed 7 bases at V and 5 bases at J, leaving 9 bases unmatched. The CDR3 covers 15 residues. The CDR3 DNA follows: TGTGCCAGCAAAGGGCTAGCGGGAGTAGTAGATACGCAGTATTTT. This translates into CASKGLAGVVDTQYF.

CDR3 DNA sequence: TGTGCCAGCAGCCGGGATGGGCGCGAGCAGTACTTC. Its protein is CASSRDGREQYF. The chain combines TRBV7-9 with TRBJ2-7; possibly TRBD2 for D (5 bases). Germline V CDR1 and CDR2: SEHNR, FQNEAQ (reference sequence). The ends were cut back, 5 bases at V and 6 bases at J, with 11 bases in the middle. The CDR3 totals 12 residues.

This clone was counted only a few times. The V call is TRBV7-6, the J call TRBJ1-3; D remains ambiguous. The germline V gene has CDR1 SGHVS and CDR2 FNYEAQ. The V end was cut by 1 base, the J end by 0 bases, with 10 bases between. This CDR3 contains 16 residues. CDR3 DNA sequence: TGTGCCAGCAGCTTAGAGACGGTGAGCTCTGGAAACACCATATATTTT. Translation: CASSLETVSSGNTIYF.

The table lists this clone with a few counts. V gene TRBV5-6 combines with J gene TRBJ1-6, with D maybe TRBD1 (6 bases). CDR3 length equals 14 residues. Looked up from germline, CDR1 is SGHDT and CDR2 is YYEEEE. Trimming removed 2 bases at V and 7 bases at J, with 10 bases between. CDR3 nucleotides: TGTGCCAGCAGCTTCGGGACACCCAATTCACCCCTCCACTTT. It translates to CASSFGTPNSPLHF.

This chain links TRBV4-3 with TRBJ1-1, with unresolved D. CDR3 length: 11 amino acids. Germline V gene data show CDR1 as LGHNA and CDR2 as YSLEER. The V end was cut by 3 bases, the J end by 6 bases, with 5 bases between. The CDR3 DNA sequence: TGCGCCAGCAGCCACGGGGCTGAAGCTTTCTTT. This encodes CASSHGAEAFF.

The J gene is TRBJ1-1, the V gene TRBV15; D uncertain. The V and J ends lost 0 bases and 6 bases respectively, with 8 bases between them. Germline loops: CDR1 LNHNV, CDR2 YYDKDF (reference sequence). This CDR3 region has 13 residues. CDR3 sequence (DNA): TGTGCCACCAGCAGAGAGTCGGATTCTGAAGCTTTCTTT. Residues: CATSRESDSEAFF.

This clone appeared once. J is TRBJ2-2 and V is TRBV5-4, with unresolved D. The CDR3 runs 15 residues. Trimming pared 0 bases from V and 1 base from J, leaving 7 bases between. The germline gives CDR1 SGHNT, CDR2 YYREEE (reference sequence). The CDR3 coding sequence is TGTGCCAGCAGCTTGGGCGTCAGGAACACCGGGGAGCTGTTTTTT. Protein: CASSLGVRNTGELFF.

The chain combines TRBV4-1 with TRBJ2-7, with TRBD2 identical over 10 bases. The CDR3 loop spans 15 amino acids. CDR1 is MGHRA and CDR2 is YSYEKL in the germline V gene. The V segment lost 2 bases and the J segment 3 bases; nucleotides outside the gene matches: 4. The CDR3 DNA follows: TGCGCCAGCAGCCAAATAGCGGGAGGTGACTACGAGCAGTACTTC. This codes for CASSQIAGGDYEQYF.

V and J are TRBV21-1 and TRBJ2-7; the table's D call TRBD1 went unverified against the DNA. TRBV21-1 is flagged as a pseudogene. This CDR3 is 15 amino acids long. As DNA, the CDR3 is TGTGCCAGCAGCAACCCGACAGGGGGAAGCTACGAGCAGTACTTC. This gives the protein CASSNPTGGSYEQYF.

V is TRBV27 and J is TRBJ2-5; tentatively, D is TRBD1 or TRBD2 (5 bases each). The tail of the sequence fits TRBJ2-7 better, so the J call may be wrong. Germline V CDR1 and CDR2: MNHEY, SMNVEV (reference sequence). The CDR3 sequence is 15 residues long. Here the CDR3 DNA reads TGTGCCAGCAGTTTAGGCGCAGGGAGAACCTACGAGCAGTACTTC. It is translated as CASSLGAGRTYEQYF.

The rearrangement links TRBV13 to TRBJ2-7; 8 bases agree with TRBD2. The germline gives CDR1 PRHDT, CDR2 FYEKMQ (reference sequence). J was trimmed by 5 bases and V by 4 bases; bases with no gene match: 10. The length of the CDR3 is 15 residues. The CDR3 DNA follows: TGTGCCAGCAGCTCGGCCCGGGAGGGGGTCCACGAGCAGTACTTC. Translated: CASSSAREGVHEQYF.

The rearrangement links TRBV2 to TRBJ1-5; possibly TRBD1 for D (6 bases). CDR1 and CDR2 from the germline V gene are SNHLY and FYNNEI. V was pared by 4 bases and J by 0 bases, with 13 bases between. The CDR3 is made up of 16 amino acids. This CDR3 reads CASSARGPYSNQPQHF. The CDR3 DNA is TGTGCCAGCAGTGCCAGGGGACCATATAGCAATCAGCCCCAGCATTTT.

The gene calls are TRBV7-8 and TRBJ2-7; TRBD2 matches 13 bases. J lost 0 bases, V lost 2 bases, and 19 bases had no gene match. This CDR3 spans 22 amino acids. The germline V gene encodes CDR1 SGHVS and CDR2 FQNEAQ. The CDR3: CASSLTRWIGDRTSGSSYEQYF. The CDR3 DNA sequence: TGTGCCAGCAGCTTAACTAGGTGGATTGGGGATAGGACTAGCGGGAGCTCCTACGAGCAGTACTTC.

The sample holds a few counts of this clone. This rearrangement joins TRBV4-1 to TRBJ2-7; D tentatively fits TRBD1 or TRBD2 (5 bases each). Germline-derived CDR1 and CDR2 are MGHRA and YSYEKL. The CDR3 extends over 14 amino acids. Trimming shortened V by 4 bases and J by 3 bases, and 13 bases separated the two germline ends. In DNA, the CDR3 is TGCGCCAGCAGCCTACGGGACGGGGTCTACGAGCAGTACTTC. Amino acids: CASSLRDGVYEQYF.

The J gene is TRBJ1-1, the V gene TRBV13; D is unresolved. Trimming stripped 3 bases from V and 3 bases from J, with 8 bases between. The CDR3 extends over 13 amino acids. Germline CDR1 PRHDT, CDR2 FYEKMQ (reference sequence). CDR3 amino acids: CASSLNVYTEAFF. CDR3 DNA sequence: TGTGCCAGCAGCTTGAACGTATACACTGAAGCTTTCTTT.

This clone was counted a single time. The chain couples TRBV5-1 to TRBJ2-1; D gene unclear. The CDR3 is made up of 12 amino acids. Trimming cost V 2 bases and J 9 bases, with 9 bases left between them. CDR1 is SGHRS and CDR2 is YFSETQ in the germline V gene. Here the CDR3 reads CASSFSHVEQFF. The CDR3 DNA reads as TGCGCCAGCAGCTTTTCGCATGTTGAGCAGTTCTTC.

The CDR3 nucleotides read TGCGCCAGCAGCCAAGGTTCGGACAGGGTAACCTACGAGCAGTACTTC. Its protein is CASSQGSDRVTYEQYF. The gene calls are TRBV4-1 and TRBJ2-7; 8 bases are a match to TRBD1. The CDR3 covers 16 residues. Germline assignment: CDR1 MGHRA and CDR2 YSYEKL. With 1 base clipped from V and 2 bases from J, the junction kept 7 bases outside the gene matches.

This clone was observed a few times. The chain is built from TRBV7-9 and TRBJ2-5; D remains unclear. Germline V gene lookup returns CDR1 SEHNR and CDR2 FQNEAQ (reference sequence). V gave up 2 bases and J gave up 1 base, with 11 bases separating them. This CDR3 has 15 amino acids. CDR3 nucleotides: TGTGCCAGCAGCTTACTCCCGGGCATCCAAGAGACCCAGTACTTC. It codes for CASSLLPGIQETQYF. The complete variable domain, with remaining parts taken from reference TRBV7-9 and TRBJ2-5, reads DTGVSQNPRHKITKRGQNVTFRCDPISEHNRLYWYRQTLGQGPEFLTYFQNEAQLEKSRLLSDRFSAERPKGSFSTLEIQRTEQGDSAMYLCASSLLPGIQETQYFGPGTRLLVL.

This chain joins TRBV5-4 and TRBJ2-2; D ambiguous. The germline V and J ends were trimmed by 0 bases and 6 bases, with 9 bases remaining between them. CDR1 and CDR2 (germline): SGHNT, YYREEE (reference sequence). This CDR3 region has 14 residues. The CDR3 spells CASSLGDLSGELFF. CDR3 sequence (DNA): TGTGCCAGCAGCTTGGGCGATTTATCCGGGGAGCTGTTTTTT. The complete variable domain, with remaining parts taken from reference TRBV5-4 and TRBJ2-2, reads ETGVTQSPTHLIKTRGQQVTLRCSSQSGHNTVSWYQQALGQGPQFIFQYYREEENGRGNFPPRFSGLQFPNYSSELNVNALELDDSALYLCASSLGDLSGELFFGEGSRLTVL.

This chain connects TRBV27 to TRBJ2-5, with D maybe TRBD1 (6 bases). The tail of the sequence fits TRBJ2-7 better, so the J call may be wrong. CDR3 size: 14 residues. From germline, CDR1 is MNHEY and CDR2 SMNVEV (reference sequence). This CDR3 reads CASSLRDNHYEQYF. CDR3 coding DNA: TGTGCCAGCAGTTTACGGGACAACCACTACGAGCAGTACTTC.

The chain uses TRBV2 and TRBJ2-7; 7 bases are a match to TRBD1. Germline V gene lookup returns CDR1 SNHLY and CDR2 FYNNEI. The J segment lost 0 bases and the V segment lost 7 bases, leaving 6 bases of the junction unmatched. The CDR3 is 14 residues long. Here the CDR3 reads CASISGQSSYEQYF. In DNA form, the CDR3 reads TGTGCCAGCATATCGGGACAGAGCTCCTACGAGCAGTACTTC.

This clone turned up a few times. The J gene is TRBJ1-6, the V gene TRBV27, with TRBD1 matching 9 bases. J gave up 7 bases and V 5 bases, and 6 bases lay outside the gene matches. CDR3 length equals 15 residues. Per the germline V gene, CDR1 is MNHEY and CDR2 is SMNVEV (reference sequence). The CDR3 loop reads CASSPGTGMNSPLHF. DNA for the CDR3: TGTGCCAGCAGTCCCGGGACAGGGATGAATTCACCCCTCCACTTT.

This chain connects TRBV12-5 to TRBJ2-3; 10 bases are a match to TRBD2. The trim removed 7 bases at V and 5 bases at J, leaving 6 bases unmatched. CDR1 and CDR2 from the germline V gene are LGHNT and FRNRAP. This CDR3 spans 14 amino acids. In DNA form, the CDR3 reads TGTGCTAGTGCCGAAGCGGGAGGGCGAGATACGCAGTATTTT. The encoded protein is CASAEAGGRDTQYF.

This clone showed up just a few times. DNA of the CDR3: TGTGCCAGCAGTCCTGCGCCGGGGTCCTCCTACGAGCAGTACTTC. It encodes CASSPAPGSSYEQYF. This chain uses TRBV6-1 with TRBJ2-7; possible D gene TRBD2, 5 bases. The CDR3 runs 15 residues. Between the trimmed V and J ends, which lost 5 bases and 0 bases, there was a span of 14 bases. Germline assignment: CDR1 MNHNS and CDR2 SASEGT.

The chain recombines TRBV7-9 with TRBJ2-3; D gene unclear. The CDR3 loop spans 15 amino acids. Trimming removed 4 bases at V and 0 bases at J, with 11 bases between. The germline CDR1 and CDR2 sequences are SEHNR and FQNEAQ (reference sequence). The CDR3 protein is CASSWHGPSTDTQYF. CDR3 coding DNA: TGTGCCAGCAGCTGGCACGGACCAAGCACAGATACGCAGTATTTT.

V gene TRBV7-9 combines with J gene TRBJ2-2; D is possibly TRBD1 or TRBD2 (5 bases each). The CDR3 sequence is 14 residues long. The V gene's germline CDR1 is SEHNR and CDR2 FQNEAQ (reference sequence). V was trimmed by 6 bases and J by 6 bases, leaving 14 bases between them. DNA of the CDR3: TGTGCCAGCAGACAACCCGGGGCAGCCGGGGAGCTGTTTTTT. Its protein product is CASRQPGAAGELFF.

The chain uses TRBV4-2 and TRBJ1-4; unclear D gene. Trimming took off 0 bases at V and 8 bases at J, with 13 bases between the two ends. The CDR3 is made up of 15 amino acids. Germline CDR1 reads LGHNA; CDR2 reads YNFKEQ. The CDR3 region is CASSQDAGIGEKLFF. DNA of the CDR3: TGTGCCAGCAGCCAAGATGCGGGAATAGGCGAAAAACTGTTTTTT.

The CDR3 region is CAALRGGTPTDTQYF. DNA of the CDR3: TGTGCCGCCCTCCGCGGGGGGACCCCCACAGATACGCAGTATTTT. The chain couples TRBV10-3 to TRBJ2-3, with 8 positions matching TRBD2. Losses at the gene ends were 11 bases for V and 2 bases for J; bases not matched to a gene: 12. This CDR3 spans 15 amino acids. Germline lookup yields CDR1 ENHRY and CDR2 SYGVKD.